A single sample is the source of the 26 T cell receptor beta chains below, sequenced in a study of CD8 T cells in Susac syndrome. An input of roughly 0.5 to 1 ug of RNA was subjected to reverse transcription using random hexamers. Each CDR3 protein gets one entry after TCRdb re-called the immunoSEQ multiplex PCR reads with MiXCR. Of some 150,000 distinct CDR3 sequences in the sample, approximately 94% were seen once. Material for sequencing was CD4+ T cells from PBMCs. The origin of the receptors is a human donor in good health.

The gene calls are TRBV9 and TRBJ2-7; TRBD1 or TRBD2 may be the D gene (7 bases each). The germline CDR1 and CDR2 sequences are SGDLS and YYNGEE. The CDR3 runs 16 residues. With 2 bases removed from V and 0 bases from J, the gap between germline ends came to 15 bases. CDR3 nucleotides: TGTGCCAGCAGCGTCACCGGGGGGACAGACTCCTACGAGCAGTACTTC. As protein: CASSVTGGTDSYEQYF.

V gene TRBV3-1 combines with J gene TRBJ2-3; TRBD2 aligns across 15 bases. This CDR3 has 22 residues. Germline loops: CDR1 LGHDT, CDR2 YNNKEL (reference sequence). V was pared by 3 bases and J by 2 bases, with 18 bases of the junction left unmatched. The CDR3 sequence: CASSQRQASGTSGRPYTDTQYF. In DNA form, the CDR3 reads TGTGCCAGCAGCCAGCGACAGGCCTCCGGGACTAGCGGGAGGCCCTACACAGATACGCAGTATTTT.

The DNA of the CDR3 is TGTGCCACTAGGGGACGGAGGGAATCGTCCTACAATGAGCAGTTCTTC. Its translation is CATRGRRESSYNEQFF. The rearrangement links TRBV6-1 to TRBJ2-1; D might be TRBD2 (6 bases). The CDR3 is 16 residues long. Trimming took off 10 bases at V and 1 base at J, with 20 bases between the two ends. Per the germline V gene, CDR1 is MNHNS and CDR2 is SASEGT.

This chain connects TRBV9 to TRBJ1-2, with TRBD1 matching 9 bases. Germline V gives CDR1 SGDLS, CDR2 YYNGEE. V dropped 0 bases and J dropped 2; count of bases not matched to a gene: 2. CDR3 size: 15 residues. The DNA of the CDR3 is TGTGCCAGCAGCGTAGATACAGGGGGCAACTATGGCTACACCTTC. As protein: CASSVDTGGNYGYTF.

V and J are TRBV28 and TRBJ1-1; perhaps TRBD1 as D (5 bases). The CDR3 sequence is 16 residues long. Germline V gene sequence: CDR1 MDHEN, CDR2 SYDVKM. V gave up 5 bases and J gave up 1 base, with 17 bases separating them. The CDR3 bases are TGTGCCAGCAGTCCCCCTCTCGCAGGGACGAACACTGAAGCTTTCTTT. Residues: CASSPPLAGTNTEAFF. The full variable domain, with the rest looked up from reference TRBV28 and TRBJ1-1, is DVKVTQSSRYLVKRTGEKVFLECVQDMDHENMFWYRQDPGLGLRLIYFSYDVKMKEKGDIPEGYSVSREKKERFSLILESASTNQTSMYLCASSPPLAGTNTEAFFGQGTRLTVV.

The rearrangement links TRBV24-1 to TRBJ2-1; 7 nucleotides align to TRBD2. Germline V gene lookup returns CDR1 KGHDR and CDR2 SFDVKD. The CDR3 has 15 residues. Trimming cost V 4 bases and J 4 bases; bases outside gene matches: 6. The CDR3 region is CATSDQAGPYNEQFF. The CDR3 region has the DNA TGTGCCACCAGTGACCAAGCGGGACCATACAATGAGCAGTTCTTC.

The gene calls are TRBV11-2 and TRBJ2-1; weak D call: TRBD2 (5 bases). The V gene's germline CDR1 is SGHAT and CDR2 FQNNGV. The germline V and J ends were trimmed by 7 bases and 4 bases, with 11 bases remaining between them. This CDR3 has 13 residues. As DNA, the CDR3 is TGTGCCAGCAAAGCGGAAAGGTACAATGAGCAGTTCTTC. This gives the protein CASKAERYNEQFF. The full variable domain, its missing parts supplied by reference TRBV11-2 and TRBJ2-1, is EAGVAQSPRYKIIEKRQSVAFWCNPISGHATLYWYQQILGQGPKLLIQFQNNGVVDDSQLPKDRFSAERLKGVDSTLKIQPAKLEDSAVYLCASKAERYNEQFFGPGTRLTVL.

The chain joins TRBV23-1 to TRBJ2-1; D is unclear. TRBV23-1 has ORF status, its function being uncertain. The CDR3 has 14 residues. V shed 6 bases and J shed 5 bases, with 14 bases lying between them. The CDR3 DNA reads TGCGCCAGCAGCCTAATGGTGGGCGACAATGAGCAGTTCTTC. Amino acid sequence: CASSLMVGDNEQFF.

The CDR3 DNA reads TGTGCCAGCAGCCCACTTGGGGATGGCTACACCTTC. Translated: CASSPLGDGYTF. The rearrangement links TRBV7-2 to TRBJ1-2; D not certain. From germline, CDR1 is SGHTA and CDR2 FQGNSA. This CDR3 spans 12 amino acids. V was trimmed by 5 bases and J by 6 bases, leaving 10 bases between them.

V usage is TRBV5-4 and J usage is TRBJ2-1; 8 bases match TRBD2. The CDR3 consists of 18 residues. CDR1 is SGHNT, CDR2 YYREEE, per germline (reference sequence). The junction had 17 bases not matched to a gene; V was cut back by 4 bases and J by 5 bases. The CDR3 nucleotides read TGTGCCAGCAGCGGTGCCGGAATTAGCGGGATGATCAACAATGAGCAGTTCTTC. It specifies CASSGAGISGMINNEQFF.

The gene calls are TRBV12-3 or TRBV12-4 and TRBJ1-4, with 7 bases lining up with TRBD1. Trimming at V came to 5 bases and at J to 8 bases, leaving 8 bases not matched to a gene. CDR3 length: 14 residues. CDR3 sequence reads: CASSIDRVREKLFF. CDR3 DNA: TGTGCCAGCAGTATCGACAGGGTGCGGGAAAAACTGTTTTTT.

The CDR3 bases are TGTGCCAGCAGGGGGGACCCCGGGGAGCTGTTTTTT. It yields the protein CASRGDPGELFF. The rearrangement links TRBV9 to TRBJ2-2; either TRBD1 or TRBD2 may fit D (5 bases each). This CDR3 spans 12 amino acids. The germline gives CDR1 SGDLS, CDR2 YYNGEE. Trimming took 5 bases from V and 6 from J, leaving 8 bases between them.

The chain employs TRBV20-1 and TRBJ2-7; D not resolved. This CDR3 region has 14 residues. V lost 2 bases to trimming and J lost 2 bases, with 13 bases between them. Germline CDR1 and CDR2: DFQATT and SNEGSKA (reference sequence). The CDR3 reads CSARSPVIAYEQYF. CDR3 DNA: TGCAGTGCTAGATCCCCTGTCATCGCCTACGAGCAGTACTTC.

The chain is built from TRBV19 and TRBJ2-6; no clear D. The germline V gene has CDR1 LNHDA and CDR2 SQIVND (reference sequence). With 4 bases removed from V and 0 bases from J, the gap between germline ends came to 7 bases. The CDR3 runs to 15 residues. The CDR3 protein is CASSRGPSGANVLTF. CDR3 DNA: TGTGCCAGTAGTAGGGGTCCCTCTGGGGCCAACGTCCTGACTTTC.

The chain recombines TRBV30 with TRBJ2-3; 8 bases agree with TRBD1. The CDR3 has 14 residues. The J segment lost 2 bases and the V segment lost 2 bases, leaving 3 bases of the junction unmatched. Germline V gene sequence: CDR1 GTSNPN, CDR2 SVGIG (reference sequence). CDR3 residues: CAWSPGGNTDTQYF. The DNA for the CDR3 is TGTGCCTGGAGTCCAGGGGGCAACACAGATACGCAGTATTTT.

V is TRBV23-1 and J is TRBJ2-6; D not certain. TRBV23-1 is assigned to the ORF class and has an uncertain function. V lost 3 bases to trimming and J lost 0 bases, with 6 bases between them. CDR3 size: 15 residues. CDR3 nucleotides: TGCGCCAGCAGTCATCGTAGCTCTGGGGCCAACGTCCTGACTTTC. Translating gives CASSHRSSGANVLTF.

This chain joins TRBV29-1 and TRBJ2-3, with TRBD2 identical over 10 bases. Germline assignment: CDR1 SQVTM and CDR2 ANQGSEA. V shed 1 base, J shed 4 bases, and the junction held 8 bases outside the gene matches. This CDR3 has 16 amino acids. CDR3 residues: CSVEVRSGRAADTQYF. The CDR3 DNA reads as TGCAGCGTTGAAGTAAGGAGCGGGAGGGCGGCAGATACGCAGTATTTT.

The DNA of the CDR3 is TGTGCCAGCAGCCGACTGGTAATTTTAAGCTCCTACAATGAGCAGTTCTTC. Residues: CASSRLVILSSYNEQFF. This sequence joins TRBV2 and TRBJ2-1; D unclear. Germline V gene sequence: CDR1 SNHLY, CDR2 FYNNEI. Trimming pared 6 bases from V and 0 bases from J, leaving 18 bases between. The CDR3 runs to 17 residues. Full variable domain (outside the CDR3, taken from reference TRBV2 and TRBJ2-1): EPEVTQTPSHQVTQMGQEVILRCVPISNHLYFYWYRQILGQKVEFLVSFYNNEISEKSEIFDDQFSVERPDGSNFTLKIRSTKLEDSAMYFCASSRLVILSSYNEQFFGPGTRLTVL.

The genes are TRBV11-2 and TRBJ2-5; 12 positions match TRBD2. Germline values: CDR1 SGHAT, CDR2 FQNNGV. Trimming removed 5 bases from V and 6 bases from J; junction bases left unmatched: 10. CDR3 length: 16 amino acids. Here the CDR3 reads CASSRLAGAGRQTQYF. CDR3 DNA: TGTGCCAGCAGCCGACTAGCGGGAGCGGGTCGGCAGACCCAGTACTTC.

The chain carries TRBV20-1 and TRBJ2-1; TRBD2 matches 7 bases. In germline, CDR1 is DFQATT, CDR2 SNEGSKA (reference sequence). This CDR3 has 15 amino acids. The junction had 11 bases not matched to a gene; V was cut back by 5 bases and J by 4 bases. This CDR3 reads CSAPWRESLYNEQFF. DNA of the CDR3: TGCAGTGCTCCCTGGCGGGAGTCCTTGTACAATGAGCAGTTCTTC.

The chain joins TRBV3-1 to TRBJ2-1, with 11 bases identical to TRBD2. V was pared by 4 bases and J by 8 bases, with 10 bases of the junction left unmatched. CDR3 size: 16 residues. Germline CDR1 is LGHDT and CDR2 is YNNKEL (reference sequence). Written as DNA, the CDR3 is TGTGCCAGCAGCCTAGGCCGGCTAGCGGGAGGCTATGAGCAGTTCTTC. Its protein is CASSLGRLAGGYEQFF.

The gene calls are TRBV7-3 and TRBJ2-3, with D hard to call. The CDR3 loop spans 13 amino acids. Germline V gene data show CDR1 as SGHTA and CDR2 as FQGTGA. The V gene lost 2 bases and the J gene lost 6 bases, with 9 bases spanning the gap. CDR3 loop: CASSLWAGDTQYF. Here the CDR3 DNA reads TGTGCCAGCAGCTTATGGGCAGGCGATACGCAGTATTTT. Full variable domain (rest looked up from reference TRBV7-3 and TRBJ2-3): GAGVSQTPSNKVTEKGKYVELRCDPISGHTALYWYRQSLGQGPEFLIYFQGTGAADDSGLPNDRFFAVRPEGSVSTLKIQRTERGDSAVYLCASSLWAGDTQYFGPGTRLTVL.

The chain uses TRBV28 and TRBJ1-2; D remains unclear. CDR3 length equals 11 residues. V lost 7 bases to trimming and J lost 8 bases, with 11 bases between them. Per germline, CDR1 MDHEN and CDR2 SYDVKM. CDR3 bases: TGTGCCAGCACCACTGCCCGAGGCTACACCTTC. Residues: CASTTARGYTF.

The chain uses TRBV2 and TRBJ2-5, with 7 bases matching TRBD2. This CDR3 has 15 residues. The germline CDR1 and CDR2 sequences are SNHLY and FYNNEI. V lost 7 bases to trimming and J lost 5 bases; unmatched junction nucleotides: 13. The CDR3 nucleotides are TGTGCCAGCAATTCGCTTACGGGAGCGGGGGAGACCCAGTACTTC. Its translation is CASNSLTGAGETQYF.

V and J are TRBV9 and TRBJ2-7; D might be TRBD1 (5 bases). The CDR3 is 15 amino acids. Germline CDR1 SGDLS, CDR2 YYNGEE. Trimming left V 0 bases short and J 0 bases short, with 10 bases between. The CDR3 nucleotides are TGTGCCAGCAGCGTAGGGGGCGTCACCTCCTACGAGCAGTACTTC. This encodes CASSVGGVTSYEQYF.

The chain couples TRBV9 to TRBJ2-3; D is ambiguous. The CDR3 is 15 amino acids. The V end lost 1 base, the J end lost 0 bases, and 9 bases lay between the germline ends. Germline values: CDR1 SGDLS, CDR2 YYNGEE. The CDR3: CASSVWALSTDTQYF. The CDR3 DNA reads as TGTGCCAGCAGCGTATGGGCTCTAAGCACAGATACGCAGTATTTT.